These T cell receptor beta chains were read from a single sample in a study of blood T cell repertoires in COVID-19. The assay was immunoSEQ multiplex PCR, and TCRdb's table has in-frame clones only and misses some. This sample has a few hundred thousand clones, with about 87% found just once. Sequencing was carried out using peripheral blood. The receptor source for this set is a woman aged 50 to 65 with COVID-19, enrolled during active disease. The CDR3 runs from the conserved cysteine through the conserved F or W. The order of the fields is J gene, V gene, clone size, D gene, CDR3 DNA, CDR3 protein. A D gene is named only where the DNA matches it firmly. Clone size is not always given. Where it is, it says once, few, many or a class for expanded clones.

>TRBJ2-5|TRBV21-1|NA|NA
TGTGCCAGCGGTCCCGAAGCGGGAGGGAACCAAGAGACCCAGTACTTC
CASGPEAGGNQETQYF
>TRBJ1-4|TRBV14|NA|TRBD1
TGTGCCAGCAGCCGCCTACCTCAGGGACAGGCTAATGAAAAACTGTTTTTT
CASSRLPQGQANEKLFF
>TRBJ1-2|TRBV7-9|NA|NA
TGTGCCAGCAGCTTGACTCTAAGACGGATAAACTATGGCTACACCTTC
CASSLTLRRINYGYTF
>TRBJ2-7|TRBV7-2|few|TRBD1
TGTGCCAGCAGCCTAACAGGGGGCGCTTCGTACGAGCAGTACTTC
CASSLTGGASYEQYF
>TRBJ2-1|TRBV28|NA|NA
TGTGCCAGCAGTTTATTGGGAGAGGGGGCCTACAATGAGCAGTTCTTC
CASSLLGEGAYNEQFF
>TRBJ1-3|TRBV24-1|NA|NA
TGTGCCACCAGTGAAGAGCCGTCTGGAAACACCATATATTTT
CATSEEPSGNTIYF
>TRBJ2-7|TRBV6-5|NA|NA
TGTGCCAGCAGTTACTCGGGGGGATCTCTCTACGAGCAGTACTTC
CASSYSGGSLYEQYF
>TRBJ1-1|TRBV5-4|NA|NA
TGTGCCAGCAGCCCGAGCCCGAACTCGAACACTGAAGCTTTCTTT
CASSPSPNSNTEAFF
>TRBJ2-1|TRBV5-1|NA|TRBD2
TGCGCCAGCAGTCTAGCGGACTCCTACAATGAGCAGTTCTTC
CASSLADSYNEQFF
>TRBJ2-3|TRBV19|NA|NA
TGTGCCAGTATCAATGGGGACCAGGGGATGCCATCAGATACGCAGTATTTT
CASINGDQGMPSDTQYF
>TRBJ1-1|TRBV6-5|once|NA
TGTGCCAGCAAGGAGTGGTATGGGAACACTGAAGCTTTCTTT
CASKEWYGNTEAFF
>TRBJ2-5|TRBV30|NA|NA
TGTGCCTCCTATCAGGGTTCGTCGGCGACCCAGTACTTC
CASYQGSSATQYF
>TRBJ2-5|TRBV5-1|NA|TRBD1
TGCGCCAGCAGCTTGGCCTACAGGGGGCCTCAAGAGACCCAGTACTTC
CASSLAYRGPQETQYF
>TRBJ2-3|TRBV24-1|NA|TRBD2
TGTGCCACCAGTGTAGGCGGGGGAAGCACAGATACGCAGTATTTT
CATSVGGGSTDTQYF
>TRBJ2-7|TRBV11-3|NA|NA
TGTGCCAGCAGCTTGTTCTGGAGCGAGAAATCCTACGAGCAGTACTTC
CASSLFWSEKSYEQYF
>TRBJ1-1|TRBV11-3|NA|TRBD1
TGTGCCAGCAGCGATACAGGGGGCACTGAAGCTTTCTTT
CASSDTGGTEAFF
>TRBJ2-5|TRBV6-1|NA|TRBD1
TGTGCCAGCAGTGAAGGACAGGGGCCCGAGACCCAGTACTTC
CASSEGQGPETQYF
>TRBJ2-1|TRBV6-1|NA|TRBD1
TGTGCCAGCAGTGAAGCGATTGGGACAGGGGCCTACAATGAGCAGTTCTTC
CASSEAIGTGAYNEQFF
>TRBJ2-7|TRBV18|NA|TRBD1
TGTGCCAGCTCACCAGGGACAGGGAGTTACGAGCAGTACTTC
CASSPGTGSYEQYF
>TRBJ1-2|TRBV6-5|NA|TRBD1
TGTGCCAGCAGCCACTCGGGACAGGGGGTAGTTGGCTACACCTTC
CASSHSGQGVVGYTF
>TRBJ2-3|TRBV7-9|NA|TRBD2
TGTGCCAGCAGCCAGGGTCTAGCGGGAGTTTCAGATACGCAGTATTTT
CASSQGLAGVSDTQYF
>TRBJ1-2|TRBV6-1|many|TRBD1
TGTGCCAGCAGTGAAGGCGAGGACAGGGCCTATGGCTACACCTTC
CASSEGEDRAYGYTF
>TRBJ1-1|TRBV19|NA|NA
TGTGCCAGTAGTATAGGGGGGGGCTTGACTGAAGCTTTCTTT
CASSIGGGLTEAFF
>TRBJ2-1|TRBV7-7|NA|TRBD2
TGTGCTAGCAGCTTACGTCCTAGCGGGATTAACAATGAGCAGTTCTTC
CASSLRPSGINNEQFF
>TRBJ1-3|TRBV13|once|NA
TGTGCCAGCAGCTTAGGCCCCCGACTGACTGGAAACACCATATATTTT
CASSLGPRLTGNTIYF
>TRBJ2-7|TRBV3-1/TRBV3-2|NA|NA
TGTGCCAGCAGCGTAAACTCCAGGGATAAGTACTTC
CASSVNSRDKYF
>TRBJ2-7|TRBV2|NA|TRBD2
TGTGCCAGCACTAATAGCGGGTCCCTCATGAGTGAGCAGTACTTC
CASTNSGSLMSEQYF
>TRBJ2-5|TRBV19|NA|NA
TGTGCCAGTAGTAATGGGCAGAAAGAGACCCAGTACTTC
CASSNGQKETQYF
>TRBJ1-1|TRBV10-3|NA|NA
TGTGCCATCAAAGGCGCGGGGGGCACCCTGAACACTGAAGCTTTCTTT
CAIKGAGGTLNTEAFF
>TRBJ2-7|TRBV7-3|NA|TRBD1
TGTGCCAGCAGCCGGGACAGGCAGTACGAGCAGTACTTC
CASSRDRQYEQYF
>TRBJ1-1|TRBV10-1|once|NA
TGCGCCAGCACCACAGGCCTGGGCACTGAAGCTTTCTTT
CASTTGLGTEAFF
>TRBJ2-4|TRBV19|NA|TRBD2
TGTGCCAGTAGTTCAGCAGCGGGAGGGAGCGAAAACATTCAGTACTTC
CASSSAAGGSENIQYF
>TRBJ1-1|TRBV7-9|few|TRBD1
TGTGCCAGCAGCTCCCTGACAGGGGCGGCTTTCTTT
CASSSLTGAAFF
>TRBJ1-2|TRBV4-2|NA|TRBD1
TGTGCCAGCAGCCAAGTTGGCGGACAGGGGAGGTCAAACTATGGCTACACCTTC
CASSQVGGQGRSNYGYTF
>TRBJ2-3|TRBV11-2|NA|TRBD2
TGTGCCAGCAGCTTAGAGCCGACTAGCCCAGATACGCAGTATTTT
CASSLEPTSPDTQYF
>TRBJ1-6|TRBV6-6|NA|TRBD1
TGTGCCAGCAGTCCCCGGACAGGGGGCAGTTCACCCCTCCACTTT
CASSPRTGGSSPLHF
>TRBJ2-1|TRBV5-4|NA|TRBD2
TGTGCCAGCAGCCCGGGACTAGCGGGTGTATACAATGAGCAGTTCTTC
CASSPGLAGVYNEQFF
>TRBJ1-1|TRBV7-2|few|NA
TGTGCCAGCAGCTACATGAACACTGAAGCTTTCTTT
CASSYMNTEAFF
>TRBJ2-3|TRBV7-2|NA|TRBD1
TGTGCCAGCAGCTTAGATCATGTACGACAGGGGGTGAATACGCAGTATTTT
CASSLDHVRQGVNTQYF
>TRBJ1-5|TRBV30|NA|TRBD1
TGTGCCTGGAGGACAGGGGTTAGCAATCAGCCCCAGCATTTT
CAWRTGVSNQPQHF
>TRBJ1-4|TRBV29-1|NA|NA
TGCAGCGTTACGCGGAGGGGTTGGGACGAAAAACTGTTTTTT
CSVTRRGWDEKLFF
>TRBJ2-2|TRBV7-2|NA|NA
TGTGCCAGCAGCCGGGGACTGCCGATCACCGGGGAGCTGTTTTTT
CASSRGLPITGELFF
>TRBJ2-3|TRBV30|NA|NA
TGTGCCTGGAGTCTTGGTCGCGCAGATACGCAGTATTTT
CAWSLGRADTQYF
>TRBJ1-2|TRBV11-3|NA|NA
TGTGCCAGCAGCTTAGATCACCGGGGGATCGGCTACACCTTC
CASSLDHRGIGYTF
>TRBJ2-3|TRBV2|NA|TRBD2
TGTGCCAGCAGTGGGGCTAGCGGGAGTGTAGGTACGCAGTATTTT
CASSGASGSVGTQYF
>TRBJ1-1|TRBV12-3/TRBV12-4|NA|NA
TGTGCCAGCAGCGGTCGCGGGGCTGAAGCTTTCTTT
CASSGRGAEAFF
>TRBJ2-7|TRBV4-2|NA|NA
TGTGCCAGCAGCTATAGCGTTAACGAGCAGTACTTC
CASSYSVNEQYF
>TRBJ2-5|TRBV29-1|NA|NA
TGCAGCGTTGAAGATAACAGACAGTTTCAAGAGACCCAGTACTTC
CSVEDNRQFQETQYF
>TRBJ2-2|TRBV10-1|NA|NA
TGCGCCAGCAGTGAGTCGACATTGAAGAACACCGGGGAGCTGTTTTTT
CASSESTLKNTGELFF
>TRBJ2-1|TRBV30|NA|TRBD1
TGTGCCTGGAGGCCGGACAGGCGAGGGACCAATGAGCAGTTCTTC
CAWRPDRRGTNEQFF
>TRBJ2-7|TRBV4-3|NA|TRBD2
TGCGCCAGCAGCCAAGAGGGACTACCCTATACCTACGAGCAGTACTTC
CASSQEGLPYTYEQYF
>TRBJ2-5|TRBV7-6|NA|TRBD2
TGTGCCAGCAGCTTAGCAGCGGGAGCTTTGGAGACCCAGTACTTC
CASSLAAGALETQYF
>TRBJ1-2|TRBV7-9|NA|TRBD1
TGTGCCAGCAGCGTCACGGGACAGGGTTACGACTATGGCTACACCTTC
CASSVTGQGYDYGYTF
>TRBJ2-1|TRBV7-3|NA|NA
TGTGCCAGCAGCAACGGACTTGAGGAGTTCTTC
CASSNGLEEFF
>TRBJ2-5|TRBV9|NA|TRBD2
TGTGCCAGCAGCAACTTGGACCGCGGGGGGACCCAGTACTTC
CASSNLDRGGTQYF
>TRBJ1-1|TRBV7-2|NA|NA
TGTGCCAGCAGCTTATTGGGACAAGGGAACACTGAAGCTTTCTTT
CASSLLGQGNTEAFF
>TRBJ2-7|TRBV13|NA|TRBD2
TGTGCCAGCAGCCCTCGGGGGACTAGCGGGGGAGACTACGAGCAGTACTTC
CASSPRGTSGGDYEQYF
>TRBJ1-2|TRBV29-1|NA|TRBD1
TGCAGCGCCCAGGGGGGCGATGGCTACACCTTC
CSAQGGDGYTF
>TRBJ2-7|TRBV9|NA|NA
TGTGCCAGCAGCGTAGCGGGCAGGGGAGCCAGCGAGCAGTACTTC
CASSVAGRGASEQYF
>TRBJ1-3|TRBV6-5|NA|NA
TGTGCCAGCAGACCGCGAGGAGGAAACACCATATATTTT
CASRPRGGNTIYF